The following is a T cell receptor beta chain sequence with its context. Its antigen is as yet unknown. This specimen belongs to a study of beta chain features in type 1 diabetes. Study results and limitations: When cDNA is sequenced, cells with high TCR expression could be over-represented. Patients with Type 1 diabetes showed moderately but significantly shorter TCRB CDR3s in all four CD4+ subsets. The study left unresolved whether HLA type influences TCRB rearrangement.

V was pared by 3 bases and J by 6 bases, with 14 bases between. The germline CDR1 and CDR2 sequences are GTSNPN and SVGIG (reference sequence). The CDR3 extends over 14 amino acids. All of the isolated RNA was reverse transcribed, so expressed TCRB transcripts were sequenced. Using immunoSEQ multiplex PCR, the repertoire was profiled, and TCRdb retains in-frame clones only, with some absent. The sample contains about 340,000 clones, roughly 12% of which appear only once. Cells sorted by CD45RO/CCR7/CD25/CD127/CD95/CD27 comprised CD4+ naive, central memory, regulatory and stem cell-like memory cells. The receptor's source is a woman between 18 and 29 years old with type 1 diabetes. The chain is built from TRBV30 and TRBJ2-2, with D tentatively TRBD2 (5 bases). Material for sequencing was naive CD4+ T cells from blood. The chain's CDR3 is CAWSLQAGAGELFF. In DNA, the CDR3 is TGTGCCTGGAGCCTCCAGGCCGGGGCCGGGGAGCTGTTTTTT.